A single sample is the source of the 9 T cell receptor beta chains below, sequenced in a study of T-cell memory formation after mild COVID-19. A single record per CDR3 protein comes from TCRdb applying MiXCR to the 5' RACE reads. The sample holds about 260,000 distinct CDR3 sequences, 16% seen once. Input material: PBMCs or a T cell subset sorted from them (not recorded which). Receptors originate from a man younger than 35 who had mild COVID-19 (a few samples of this study predate the infection). Cell type and time point are not known.

This clonotype came up a few times. The chain recombines TRBV28 with TRBJ2-7, with 7 positions matching TRBD1. From germline, CDR1 is MDHEN and CDR2 SYDVKM. This CDR3 contains 15 residues. V was clipped by 6 bases and J by 5 bases; unmatched bases: 13. In nucleotides, the CDR3 is TGTGCCAGCAGCAAGGGGGTTACAGGGGCCCACGAGCAGTACGTC. This sequence encodes CASSKGVTGAHEQYV.

The rearrangement links TRBV15 to TRBJ2-3, with a weak D call TRBD2 (6 bases). Trimming removed 3 bases at V and 0 bases at J, with 13 bases between. Germline V gene sequence: CDR1 LNHNV, CDR2 YYDKDF (reference sequence). CDR3 length: 16 amino acids. This CDR3 reads CATSRPLAASTDTQYF. CDR3 nucleotide sequence: TGTGCCACCAGCAGGCCTTTAGCGGCTAGCACAGATACGCAGTATTTT.

The chain links TRBV20-1 to TRBJ1-4; 8 bases match TRBD1. Trimming removed 6 bases from V and 5 bases from J; junction bases left unmatched: 8. The CDR3 extends over 14 amino acids. The germline CDR1 and CDR2 sequences are DFQATT and SNEGSKA (reference sequence). The CDR3: CSAGPGQGNEKLFF. The CDR3 nucleotides read TGCAGTGCAGGACCCGGACAGGGAAATGAAAAACTGTTTTTT.

This clonotype was observed a single time. The CDR3 loop is CASSYSTGRSYEQYV. The CDR3 DNA reads TGTGCCAGCAGTTACTCGACAGGACGGTCCTACGAGCAGTACGTC. The gene calls are TRBV6-2 or TRBV6-3 and TRBJ2-7, with TRBD1 as a possible D gene (6 bases). Germline V CDR1 and CDR2: MNHEY, SVGEGT. With 0 bases removed from V and 1 base from J, the gap between germline ends came to 10 bases. The CDR3 is 15 amino acids.

This clonotype has just a few counts. J is TRBJ2-2 and V is TRBV6-5; maybe TRBD1 (5 bases). The CDR3 contains 16 residues. In germline, CDR1 is MNHEY, CDR2 SVGAGI. Between the trimmed V and J ends, which lost 0 bases and 2 bases, there was a span of 10 bases. DNA for the CDR3: TGTGCCAGCAGTTACTCCAGACAGAGTAACACCGGGGAGCTGTTTTTT. Protein product: CASSYSRQSNTGELFF.

The chain recombines TRBV7-2 with TRBJ2-3; D is unresolved. The CDR3 extends over 15 amino acids. Germline CDR1 and CDR2: SGHTA and FQGNSA. Deletions cut 1 base from V and 0 bases from J, with 8 bases between. The CDR3 DNA reads TGTGCCAGCAGCTTAGGGGTCGGGAGCACAGATACGCAGTATTTT. The encoded protein is CASSLGVGSTDTQYF.

In this sample, this clonotype turned up a few times. The V and J genes are TRBV2 and TRBJ2-5, with TRBD1 as a possible D gene (6 bases). Trimming cost V 1 base and J 3 bases, with 6 bases left between them. The CDR3 spans 13 residues. Germline loops: CDR1 SNHLY, CDR2 FYNNEI. The CDR3 bases are TGTGCCAGCAGTGAAGGGACAGAAGAGACCCAGTACTTC. Protein sequence: CASSEGTEETQYF.

In this sample, this clonotype turned up a few times. This CDR3 is CASSLYWSDSTDTQYF. The CDR3 nucleotides are TGTGCCAGCAGTTTATATTGGTCGGATAGCACAGATACGCAGTATTTT. The chain uses TRBV28 and TRBJ2-3; no definite D call. Germline V CDR1 and CDR2: MDHEN, SYDVKM. The CDR3 totals 16 residues. Trimming took off 1 base at V and 0 bases at J, with 11 bases between the two ends. The variable domain in full, completed from reference TRBV28 and TRBJ2-3, reads DVKVTQSSRYLVKRTGEKVFLECVQDMDHENMFWYRQDPGLGLRLIYFSYDVKMKEKGDIPEGYSVSREKKERFSLILESASTNQTSMYLCASSLYWSDSTDTQYFGPGTRLTVL.

The chain combines TRBV7-2 with TRBJ2-2; D tentatively fits TRBD1 or TRBD2 (5 bases each). CDR1 and CDR2 (germline): SGHTA, FQGNSA. The CDR3 has 15 residues. The V and J ends lost 2 bases and 3 bases respectively, with 10 bases between them. The CDR3 DNA is TGTGCCAGCAGCTTAAGGCAGGGAGACACCGGGGAGCTGTTTTTT. As protein: CASSLRQGDTGELFF. Based on the CDR3 plus reference TRBV7-2 and TRBJ2-2, the full variable domain is GAGVSQSPSNKVTEKGKDVELRCDPISGHTALYWYRQSLGQGLEFLIYFQGNSAPDKSGLPSDRFSAERTGGSVSTLTIQRTQQEDSAVYLCASSLRQGDTGELFFGEGSRLTVL.